The present T cell receptor beta chain was sequenced within a study of regulatory T cells in long-lasting Graves disease (dated by TCRdb to the early 2020s). About the investigation overall: Persistent Graves' disease meant more than 5 years of antithyroid drug treatment with TSH receptor autoantibodies that stayed positive. This study used TCR sequencing and RNA sequencing of peripheral blood to compare persistent Graves' disease patients against newly diagnosed Graves' disease patients. The study took place in China and was registered as a clinical trial. A total of approximately 35 samples underwent TCR sequencing: around 13 from persistent and about 20 from newly diagnosed Graves' disease patients. Persistent Graves' disease patients in the clinical cohort had taken antithyroid drugs for 8 to 12 years on average.

Library construction relied on multiplex PCR. Sequencing used an Illumina HiSeq 4000. TCR beta libraries were built with iRepertoire HTBI primers and Arm-PCR amplification of CDR3 regions. Before sequencing, the PCR products underwent gel purification. For the original study's pipeline: Gene usage analysis of CDR3 amino acid clonotypes used the roughly 60 TRBV and about 13 TRBJ segments found across samples. COPE and FqMerger were used to merge filtered high-quality paired reads into contigs. BLAST was used to align contigs to IMGT TRBV, TRBD and TRBJ reference genes, and CDR3 was defined according to IMGT. Any clonotype with a frequency above 0.1% was counted as a highly expanded clone. Repertoire diversity was measured by Shannon entropy, and V-J evenness by the Gini coefficient. Public clonotypes were defined as clonotypes shared by more than one individual. TCRdb took the public reads, trimmed them with fastp at Q25, ran MiXCR for clone calling and kept in-frame beta chains. Rows with a matching CDR3 protein are joined into one entry that keeps the most common DNA and genes. These V and J calls derive from TCRdb rather than the authors' analysis. This sample gives 400,000 or so distinct CDR3 sequences in total; roughly a quarter of them show up just once. Of the sample, about 26% falls within the top ten clones.

Taken from the germline V gene, the CDR1 and CDR2 loops are MNHNS and SASEGT. The CDR3 runs 16 amino acids, cysteine and phenylalanine included. Kept here is only the CDR3 DNA, which spans 48 bases and is read in frame from base 1. The germline ends are 10 bases apart after V is trimmed by 1 base and J by 0 bases. The research as a whole found: A larger number of public clonotypes was shared among persistent patients (approximately 3,000) than among newly diagnosed patients (approximately 1,000). TRBV28, TRBJ1-2 and TRBJ2-5 were preferentially used in persistent disease, while TRBV20-1 and TRBJ2-1 were favored in newly diagnosed disease. Only peripheral blood was studied, because thyroid tissue, the primary lesion, was inaccessible. The small sample size was acknowledged by the authors as a limitation that may reduce accuracy. Sequencing and analysis were restricted to the TCR beta chain. Compared with newly diagnosed patients, patients with persistent Graves' disease had lower TCR Shannon entropy and fewer highly expanded clones, which suggests clonal expansion.

About this clonotype: Its target antigen remains unknown. Per-base quality was not reported, and no clone a single base away is much larger than it.

Taken with the paper, the label for time point translates to: persistent/refractory GD, antithyroid drugs over 5 years with positive TRAb. RNA was extracted from PBMCs in TRIzol for both TCR sequencing and RNA sequencing. The diagnosis of Graves' disease was made according to American Thyroid Association guidelines. Patients were recruited from an endocrinology department in Xi'an, China. From each patient, around 8.3 milliliters of peripheral blood was collected into an EDTA anticoagulant tube. Ficoll Paque Plus density gradient separation was used to isolate PBMCs, and no further T cell sorting was performed. RNA quality was checked with an Agilent 2100 Bioanalyzer and agarose gel, and concentration with a NanoDrop 2000.

In this chain, TRBV6-1 is recombined with TRBJ1-3; the D gene cannot be resolved reliably. The receptor was isolated from a female donor with Graves disease. The sequencing here drew on peripheral blood mononuclear cells (PBMCs), taken when the disease was refractory, from a patient treated with antithyroid drugs. In nucleotides, the sequence is TGTGCCAGCAGTGAAGGGAGTCTTAGCTCTGGAAACACCATATATTTT. Protein translation: CASSEGSLSSGNTIYF.